Given below is one T cell receptor (beta chain) in context. Antigen unknown. PCR was performed using 60 Vbeta and 13 Jbeta primers. The table came from immunoSEQ multiplex PCR; TCRdb's copy has only in-frame clones and leaves some out. The repertoire has 60,000 to 80,000 clones, more than 60% of them found once; the top ten carry less than 3.5%. The CDR3 runs 13 residues. V was trimmed by 4 bases and J by 0 bases, leaving 6 bases between them. Germline-derived CDR1 and CDR2 are LGHNT and FRNRAP. These data originate in a study of cytomegalovirus exposure and HLA in healthy donors. General study points: V- and J-gene trimming in TCR beta was tied to a missense DCLRE1C variant by an analysis performed later. There were some V segments, including TRBV6-2 and TRBV6-3, excluded as indistinguishable.

The material sequenced was PBMCs. This receptor was taken from a woman aged 30 to 39 in good health and CMV-seronegative. V usage is TRBV12-5 and J usage is TRBJ1-1; no firm D call. CDR3 bases: TGTGCTAGTGGTTCCTCAGTGAACACTGAAGCTTTCTTT. It codes for CASGSSVNTEAFF. Full variable domain (rest looked up from reference TRBV12-5 and TRBJ1-1): DARVTQTPRHKVTEMGQEVTMRCQPILGHNTVFWYRQTMMQGLELLAYFRNRAPLDDSGMPKDRFSAEMPDATLATLKIQPSEPRDSAVYFCASGSSVNTEAFFGQGTRLTVV.